The 5 T cell receptor beta chains presented below share a single source sample, sequenced in a study of cytomegalovirus exposure and HLA in healthy donors. Here immunoSEQ multiplex PCR was the method, and the copy in TCRdb shows in-frame clones only, minus some. In the table there are 160,000 or so clones, about 88% of which are singletons. The sample consisted of PBMCs. Every receptor here comes from a man between 18 and 29 years old in good health and CMV-seronegative.

The chain combines TRBV6-5 with TRBJ1-2; 11 bases agree with TRBD1. Germline CDR1 MNHEY, CDR2 SVGAGI. The CDR3 is made up of 14 amino acids. V lost 9 bases to trimming and J lost 3 bases; unmatched junction nucleotides: 6. Here the CDR3 DNA reads TGTGCCAGTACGGGACAGGGGGGATACTATGGCTACACCTTC. Its translation is CASTGQGGYYGYTF.

This sequence joins TRBV11-2 and TRBJ2-3, with 7 bases aligning to TRBD2. V gave up 5 bases and J gave up 5 bases; unmatched junction bases: 4. The CDR3 is 13 residues long. Germline lookup yields CDR1 SGHAT and CDR2 FQNNGV. The CDR3 region has the DNA TGTGCCAGCAGCGGTCCTAGCGGAGATACGCAGTATTTT. This sequence encodes CASSGPSGDTQYF.

A remark on this clone: The germline gene is not matched at one end of the junction; a read error may be the cause. The gene calls are TRBV5-4 and TRBJ2-5, with 8 nucleotides matching TRBD1. Germline V gives CDR1 SGHNT, CDR2 YYREEE (reference sequence). The CDR3 has 12 amino acids. The CDR3 sequence is CASSAGQGGKNF. The CDR3 DNA reads TGTGCCAGCAGCGCCGGACAGGGTGGAAAAAACTTC.

The chain combines TRBV15 with TRBJ1-5, with 7 bases aligning to TRBD1. Looked up from germline, CDR1 is LNHNV and CDR2 is YYDKDF (reference sequence). J gave up 5 bases and V 3 bases, and 7 bases lay outside the gene matches. The length of the CDR3 is 15 residues. As DNA, the CDR3 is TGTGCCACCAGCAGGAACCAGGGGGGTGATCAGCCCCAGCATTTT. This codes for CATSRNQGGDQPQHF.

This clone was recorded only once. This chain uses TRBV19 with TRBJ1-1; 7 nucleotides align to TRBD1. V shed 3 bases and J 0 bases; nucleotides not matched to a gene: 1. Germline CDR1 LNHDA, CDR2 SQIVND (reference sequence). This CDR3 is built from 14 residues. CDR3 sequence (DNA): TGTGCCAGTAGTATGGGACAGCTGAACACTGAAGCTTTCTTT. Residues: CASSMGQLNTEAFF.